This T cell receptor (beta chain) is from a study of brain T cells in children with intractable seizures. In regard to this clone: Its specificity is not known.

Germline CDR1 is GTSNPN and CDR2 is SVGIG (reference sequence). The CDR3 sequence is 17 residues long. Trimming stripped 8 bases from V and 7 bases from J, with 32 bases between. Only cases whose brain tissue showed the highest T cell transcript signatures were sequenced. The repertoire was sequenced with immunoSEQ multiplex PCR; TCRdb's copy has only in-frame clones and lacks some. Of about 8,000 clones in the sample, roughly 75% were seen once. Study-wide points: Pre- and post-surgery blood differed in depth, so pre-surgery absences may be undersampling.

The sequence was collected from a boy under two years old with tuberous sclerosis and intractable seizures. This specimen consisted of resected brain tissue, obtained at surgery. This chain connects TRBV30 to TRBJ1-1; no clear D. The CDR3 DNA reads as TGTGCCAGTGGAGTGGAGTTTGGGAAGTTCCACACTGGTGAAGCTTTCTTT. This encodes CASGVEFGKFHTGEAFF.